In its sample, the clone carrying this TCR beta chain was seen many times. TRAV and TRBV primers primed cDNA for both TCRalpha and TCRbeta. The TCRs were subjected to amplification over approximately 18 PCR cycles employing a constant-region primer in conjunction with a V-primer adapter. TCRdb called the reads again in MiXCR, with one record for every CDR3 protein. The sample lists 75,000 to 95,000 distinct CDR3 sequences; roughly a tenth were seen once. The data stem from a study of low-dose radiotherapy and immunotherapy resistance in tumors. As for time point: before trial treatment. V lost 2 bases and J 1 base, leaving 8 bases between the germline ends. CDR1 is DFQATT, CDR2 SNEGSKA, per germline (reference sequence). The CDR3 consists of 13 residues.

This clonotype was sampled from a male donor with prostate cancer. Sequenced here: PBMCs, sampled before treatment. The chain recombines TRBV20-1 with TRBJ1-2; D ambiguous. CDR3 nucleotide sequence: TGCAGTGCTAGATCCCAGGATAACTATGGCTACACCTTC. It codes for CSARSQDNYGYTF.